These T cell receptor beta chains were read from a single sample in a study of blood T cell repertoires in COVID-19. Some clones are missing from TCRdb's copy, which holds only in-frame ones; the method was immunoSEQ multiplex PCR. Seen here are 130,000 or so clones, approximately 90% observed once, and the top ten hold around 19%. The source material was peripheral blood. These receptors were obtained from a man aged 50 or older with active or convalescent COVID-19. Both conserved end residues are part of each CDR3. The D gene is left open where the match is weak. Only some rows state a clone size, as once, few, many or a class for expanded clones.

>17|TRBJ2-7|TRBD1|.|TRBV7-2
CASSLATGGLYSYEQYF
TGTGCCAGCAGCTTAGCAACAGGGGGCCTTTACTCCTACGAGCAGTACTTC
>15|TRBJ1-6|TRBD1|.|TRBV6-5
CASSQGADADSPLHF
TGTGCCAGCAGTCAGGGGGCGGACGCAGATTCACCCCTCCACTTT
>15|TRBJ1-5|.|.|TRBV19
CASTPQGSSNQPQHF
TGTGCCAGTACCCCACAGGGAAGTAGCAATCAGCCCCAGCATTTT
>15|TRBJ2-7|TRBD2|once|TRBV6-1
CASSERAGVSYEQYF
TGTGCCAGCAGTGAAAGGGCGGGAGTTTCCTACGAGCAGTACTTC
>17|TRBJ2-3|TRBD2|.|TRBV28
CASSFYRLAGRTDTQYF
TGTGCCAGCAGTTTTTACCGACTAGCGGGACGTACAGATACGCAGTATTTT
>14|TRBJ1-4|TRBD1|.|TRBV6-1
CASSDGTGFEKLFF
TGTGCCAGCAGTGATGGGACAGGGTTTGAAAAACTGTTTTTT
>15|TRBJ2-1|TRBD1|once|TRBV5-1
CASSPGQGAYNEQFF
TGCGCCAGCAGCCCCGGACAGGGGGCTTACAATGAGCAGTTCTTC
>13|TRBJ1-1|TRBD1|.|TRBV7-8
CASSWTGSTEAFF
TGTGCCAGCAGCTGGACAGGGAGCACTGAAGCTTTCTTT
>18|TRBJ2-1|TRBD2|.|TRBV29-1
CSVAGGGLAGGAGNEQFF
TGCAGCGTTGCCGGCGGGGGGCTAGCGGGAGGGGCGGGTAATGAGCAGTTCTTC
>14|TRBJ1-5|TRBD1|few|TRBV7-8
CASSPGQGTQPQHF
TGTGCCAGCAGCCCGGGACAGGGGACTCAGCCCCAGCATTTT
>16|TRBJ2-7|TRBD1|.|TRBV6-5
CASSSRNRGSAFEQYF
TGTGCCAGCAGTTCCCGGAACAGGGGAAGCGCTTTCGAGCAGTACTTC
>15|TRBJ2-4|TRBD1|.|TRBV19
CASSPWTGDKNIQYF
TGTGCCAGTAGTCCCTGGACAGGCGATAAAAACATTCAGTACTTC
>15|TRBJ2-7|TRBD2|.|TRBV6-5
CASSSSGRPGYEQYF
TGTGCCAGCAGTTCGAGCGGGAGGCCGGGCTACGAGCAGTACTTC
>14|TRBJ1-3|.|.|TRBV6-4
CASRGGAHGNTIYF
TGTGCCAGCAGAGGGGGGGCCCATGGAAACACCATATATTTT
>15|TRBJ1-3|TRBD1|.|TRBV5-1
CASSLGQGTGNTIYF
TGCGCCAGCAGCTTGGGACAGGGGACTGGAAACACCATATATTTT
>13|TRBJ1-2|.|.|TRBV19
CASSRDRNYGYTF
TGTGCCAGTAGCCGTGATCGGAACTATGGCTACACCTTC
>15|TRBJ2-3|TRBD2|.|TRBV3-1/TRBV3-2
CASSPGGSRTDTQYF
TGTGCCAGCAGCCCGGGAGGGTCTAGAACAGATACGCAGTATTTT
>15|TRBJ2-2|TRBD2|.|TRBV28
CASRGSGRAIGELFF
TGTGCCAGCCGGGGTAGCGGGAGGGCGATCGGGGAGCTGTTTTTT
>14|TRBJ2-1|TRBD2|once|TRBV29-1
CSVRGSPGYNEQFF
TGCAGCGTCCGCGGGAGCCCGGGCTACAATGAGCAGTTCTTC
>13|TRBJ2-5|TRBD1|.|TRBV6-2/TRBV6-3
CASSAGTGQTQYF
TGTGCCAGCAGCGCCGGGACAGGCCAGACCCAGTACTTC